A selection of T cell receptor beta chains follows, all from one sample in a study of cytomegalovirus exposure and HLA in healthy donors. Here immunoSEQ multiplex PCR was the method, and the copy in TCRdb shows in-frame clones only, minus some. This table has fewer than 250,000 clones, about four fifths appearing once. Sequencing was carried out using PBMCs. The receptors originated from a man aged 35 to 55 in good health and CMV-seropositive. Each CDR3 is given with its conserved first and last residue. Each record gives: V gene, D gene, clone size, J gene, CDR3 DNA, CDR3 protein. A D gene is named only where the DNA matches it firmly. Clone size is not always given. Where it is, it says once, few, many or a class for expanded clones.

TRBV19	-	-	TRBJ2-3	TGTGCCAGTAGTTCCAGGCAGGAGGGAGATACGCAGTATTTT	CASSSRQEGDTQYF
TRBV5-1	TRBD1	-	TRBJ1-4	TGCGCCAGCAGCTTGTTGACAGGGGGGGGTGAAAAACTGTTTTTT	CASSLLTGGGEKLFF
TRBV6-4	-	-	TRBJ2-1	TGTGCCAGCATCAGGATTAATGAGCAGTTCTTC	CASIRINEQFF
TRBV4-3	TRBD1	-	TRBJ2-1	TGCGCCAGCAGCCAACTTGGGACAGGGAAAGGGAATGAGCAGTTCTTC	CASSQLGTGKGNEQFF
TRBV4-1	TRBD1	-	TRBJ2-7	TGCGCCAGCAGCCTATCCGGGACAGGCCCATCTACGGAGCAGTACTTC	CASSLSGTGPSTEQYF
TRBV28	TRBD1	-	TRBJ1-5	TGTGCCAGCAGTTTATGGGACAGGGTCAATCAGCCCCAGCATTTT	CASSLWDRVNQPQHF
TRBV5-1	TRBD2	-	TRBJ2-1	TGCGCCAGCAGCTTGGTGGGCGGGAGCTACAATGAGCAGTTCTTC	CASSLVGGSYNEQFF
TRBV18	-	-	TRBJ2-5	TGTGCCAGCTCACCAGACGGGCCAGAGAGAGGGGAGACCCAGTACTTC	CASSPDGPERGETQYF
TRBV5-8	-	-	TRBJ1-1	TGTGCCAGCAGCCCCCCGGGCCAGCGAAGGGGGTGGGCTTTCTTT	CASSPPGQRRGWAFF
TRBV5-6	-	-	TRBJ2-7	TGTGCCAGCAGCCGCCCTGGGGCGACCTCCTACGAGCAGTACTTC	CASSRPGATSYEQYF
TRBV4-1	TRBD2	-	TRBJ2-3	TGCGCCAGCAGCCACCTCGGACTAGCGGCTACAGATACGCAGTATTTT	CASSHLGLAATDTQYF
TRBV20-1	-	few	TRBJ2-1	TGCAGTGCTGGACAGTACAATGAGCAGTTCTTC	CSAGQYNEQFF
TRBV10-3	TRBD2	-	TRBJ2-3	TGTGCCATCAGTGCAAATGATACTAGCGGAGATACGCAGTATTTT	CAISANDTSGDTQYF
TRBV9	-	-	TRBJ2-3	TGTGCCAGCAGCGTAGGGGTCGGGAGTCTTACAGATACGCAGTATTTT	CASSVGVGSLTDTQYF
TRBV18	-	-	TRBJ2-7	TGTGCCAGCTCACCCTCGATCTCCTACGAGCAGTACTTC	CASSPSISYEQYF
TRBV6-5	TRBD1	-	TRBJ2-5	TGTGCCAGCAGTTACAGGGGGCGGGAGACCCAGTACTTC	CASSYRGRETQYF